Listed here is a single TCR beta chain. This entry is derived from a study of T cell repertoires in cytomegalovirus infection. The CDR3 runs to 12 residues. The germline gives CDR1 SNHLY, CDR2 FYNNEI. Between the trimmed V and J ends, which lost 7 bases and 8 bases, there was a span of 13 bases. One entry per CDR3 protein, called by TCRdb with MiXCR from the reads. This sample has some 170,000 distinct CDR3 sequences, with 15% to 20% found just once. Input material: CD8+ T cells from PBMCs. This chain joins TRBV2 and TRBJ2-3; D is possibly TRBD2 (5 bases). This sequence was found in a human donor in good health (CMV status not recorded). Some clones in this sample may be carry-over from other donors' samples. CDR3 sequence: CASTGGSSTQYF. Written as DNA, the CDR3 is TGTGCCAGCACTGGAGGAAGTAGTACGCAGTATTTT. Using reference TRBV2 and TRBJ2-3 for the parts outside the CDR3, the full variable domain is EPEVTQTPSHQVTQMGQEVILRCVPISNHLYFYWYRQILGQKVEFLVSFYNNEISEKSEIFDDQFSVERPDGSNFTLKIRSTKLEDSAMYFCASTGGSSTQYFGPGTRLTVL.